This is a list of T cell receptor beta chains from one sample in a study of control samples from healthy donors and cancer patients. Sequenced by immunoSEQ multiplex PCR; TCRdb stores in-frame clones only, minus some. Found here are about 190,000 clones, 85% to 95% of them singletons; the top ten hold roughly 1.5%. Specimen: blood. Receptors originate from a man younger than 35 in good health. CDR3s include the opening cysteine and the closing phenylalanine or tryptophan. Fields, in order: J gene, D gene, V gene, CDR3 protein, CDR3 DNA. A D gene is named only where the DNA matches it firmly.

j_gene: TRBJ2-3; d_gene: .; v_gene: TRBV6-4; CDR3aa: CASSPRIGQGETDTQYF; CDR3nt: TGTGCCAGCAGTCCCCGGATAGGGCAGGGTGAGACAGATACGCAGTATTTT
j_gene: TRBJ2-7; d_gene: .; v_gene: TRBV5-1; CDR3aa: CASSLAGSGTDSYEQYF; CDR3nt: TGCGCCAGCAGCTTGGCGGGCTCAGGGACGGATTCCTACGAGCAGTACTTC
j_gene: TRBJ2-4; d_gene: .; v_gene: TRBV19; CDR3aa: CASSIPGVAKNIQYF; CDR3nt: TGTGCCAGTAGTATACCCGGGGTAGCCAAAAACATTCAGTACTTC
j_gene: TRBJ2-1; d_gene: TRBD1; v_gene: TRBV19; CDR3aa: CASHRGTDNEQFF; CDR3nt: TGTGCCAGCCACCGAGGGACAGACAATGAGCAGTTCTTC
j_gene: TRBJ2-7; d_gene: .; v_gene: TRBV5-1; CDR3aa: CASSSAGALRDEQYF; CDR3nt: TGCGCCAGCAGCTCCGCAGGGGCCCTGCGCGACGAGCAGTACTTC
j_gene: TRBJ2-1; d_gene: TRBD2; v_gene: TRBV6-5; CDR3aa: CASRTSGGLYNEQFF; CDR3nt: TGTGCCAGCAGGACTAGCGGGGGCCTTTACAATGAGCAGTTCTTC
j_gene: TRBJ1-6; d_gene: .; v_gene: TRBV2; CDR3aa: CASIGRREVSPLHF; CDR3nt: TGTGCCAGCATCGGACGCAGGGAAGTCTCACCCCTCCACTTT
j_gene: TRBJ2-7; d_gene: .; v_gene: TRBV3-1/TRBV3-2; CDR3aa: CASSITPYEQYF; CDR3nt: TGTGCCAGCAGCATCACCCCCTACGAGCAGTACTTC
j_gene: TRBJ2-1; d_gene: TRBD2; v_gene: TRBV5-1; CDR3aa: CASSYGTSDHEQFF; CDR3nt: TGCGCCAGCAGCTACGGGACTAGCGACCATGAGCAGTTCTTC
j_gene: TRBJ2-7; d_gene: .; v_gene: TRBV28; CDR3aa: CASSLPGDISYEQYF; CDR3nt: TGTGCCAGCAGTCTCCCGGGGGACATCTCCTACGAGCAGTACTTC
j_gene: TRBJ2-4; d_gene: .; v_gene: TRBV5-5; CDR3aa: CASSLLEGVLAKNIQYF; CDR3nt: TGTGCCAGCAGCTTGTTAGAGGGAGTGCTAGCCAAAAACATTCAGTACTTC
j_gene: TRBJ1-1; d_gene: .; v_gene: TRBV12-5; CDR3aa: CASGFREGGNTEAFF; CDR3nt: TGTGCTAGTGGTTTTCGTGAGGGCGGGAACACTGAAGCTTTCTTT
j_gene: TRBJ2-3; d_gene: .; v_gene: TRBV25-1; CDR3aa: CASSFIPTDTQYF; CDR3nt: TGTGCCAGCAGTTTCATCCCCACAGATACGCAGTATTTT
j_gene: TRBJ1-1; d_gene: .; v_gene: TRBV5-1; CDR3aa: CASSTAPGRYTEAFF; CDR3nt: TGCGCCAGCAGCACGGCCCCCGGGAGGTACACTGAAGCTTTCTTT
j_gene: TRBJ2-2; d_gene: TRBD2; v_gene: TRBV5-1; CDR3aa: CASSLDGPSGGARELFF; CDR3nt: TGCGCCAGCAGCTTGGATGGGCCCAGCGGGGGGGCCCGGGAGCTGTTTTTT
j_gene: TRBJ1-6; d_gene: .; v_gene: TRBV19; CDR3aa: CASSIPNSPLHF; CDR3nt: TGTGCCAGTAGTATCCCTAATTCACCCCTCCACTTT
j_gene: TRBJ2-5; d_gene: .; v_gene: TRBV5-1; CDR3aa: CASSLEGAAETQYF; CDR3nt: TGCGCCAGCAGCTTGGAGGGAGCAGCAGAGACCCAGTACTTC
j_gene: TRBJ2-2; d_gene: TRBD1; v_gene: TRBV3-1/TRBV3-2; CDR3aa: CASSQDEGARSGELFF; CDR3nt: TGTGCCAGCAGCCAAGATGAGGGGGCGCGTTCCGGGGAGCTGTTTTTT
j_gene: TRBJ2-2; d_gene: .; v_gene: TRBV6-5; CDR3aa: CASKNTGELFF; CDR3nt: TGTGCCAGCAAAAACACCGGGGAGCTGTTTTTT
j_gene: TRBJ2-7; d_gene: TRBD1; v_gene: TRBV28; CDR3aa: CASSLTGGAFSEQYF; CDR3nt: TGTGCCAGCAGCCTTACAGGGGGCGCGTTTAGCGAGCAGTACTTC
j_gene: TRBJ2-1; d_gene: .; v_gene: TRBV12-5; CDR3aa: CASGSGTGTGNNEQFF; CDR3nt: TGTGCTAGTGGTTCCGGAACCGGGACTGGTAACAATGAGCAGTTCTTC
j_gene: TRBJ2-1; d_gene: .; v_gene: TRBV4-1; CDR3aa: CASSLRTASSSYNEQFF; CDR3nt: TGCGCCAGCAGCCTCCGGACAGCCTCATCCTCCTACAATGAGCAGTTCTTC
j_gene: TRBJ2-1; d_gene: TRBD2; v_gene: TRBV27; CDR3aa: CASSLRTSGGEQFF; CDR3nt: TGTGCCAGCAGTCTCCGGACTAGCGGGGGTGAGCAGTTCTTC
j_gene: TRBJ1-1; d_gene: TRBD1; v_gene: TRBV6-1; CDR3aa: CASSRGQGGTEAFF; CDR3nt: TGTGCCAGCAGCCGAGGACAGGGGGGCACTGAAGCTTTCTTT
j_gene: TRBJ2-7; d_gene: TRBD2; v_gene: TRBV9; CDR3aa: CASSVGGFPYEQYF; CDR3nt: TGTGCCAGCAGCGTCGGGGGGTTCCCCTACGAGCAGTACTTC
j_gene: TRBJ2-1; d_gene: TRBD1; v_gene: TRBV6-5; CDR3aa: CASSYPRGKYNEQFF; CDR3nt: TGTGCCAGCAGTTACCCCAGGGGGAAGTACAATGAGCAGTTCTTC
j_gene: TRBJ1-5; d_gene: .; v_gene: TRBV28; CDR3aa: CASRPGGGLYQPQHF; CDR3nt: TGTGCCAGCAGACCCGGAGGGGGGTTGTATCAGCCCCAGCATTTT
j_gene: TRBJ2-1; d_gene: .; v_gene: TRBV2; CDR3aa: CASSEQNEQFF; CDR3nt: TGTGCCAGCAGTGAACAAAATGAGCAGTTCTTC
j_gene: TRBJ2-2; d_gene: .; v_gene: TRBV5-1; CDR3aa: CASNQLNTGELFF; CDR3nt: TGCGCCAGCAATCAATTAAACACCGGGGAGCTGTTTTTT